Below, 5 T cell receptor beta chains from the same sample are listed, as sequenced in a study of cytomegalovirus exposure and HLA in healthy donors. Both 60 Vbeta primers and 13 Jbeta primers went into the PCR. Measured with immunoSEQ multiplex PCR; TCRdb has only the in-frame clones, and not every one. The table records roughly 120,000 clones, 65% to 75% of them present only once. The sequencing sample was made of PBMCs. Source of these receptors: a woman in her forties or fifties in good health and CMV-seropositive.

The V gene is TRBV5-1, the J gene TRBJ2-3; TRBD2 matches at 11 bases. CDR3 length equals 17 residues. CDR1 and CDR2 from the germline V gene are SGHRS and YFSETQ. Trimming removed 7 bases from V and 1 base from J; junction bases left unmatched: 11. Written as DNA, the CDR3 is TGCGCCAGCCGATCGGGACTAGCGGTCGGTGGCACAGATACGCAGTATTTT. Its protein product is CASRSGLAVGGTDTQYF. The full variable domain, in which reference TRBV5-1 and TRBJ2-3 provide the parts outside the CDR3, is KAGVTQTPRYLIKTRGQQVTLSCSPISGHRSVSWYQQTPGQGLQFLFEYFSETQRNKGNFPGRFSGRQFSNSRSEMNVSTLELGDSALYLCASRSGLAVGGTDTQYFGPGTRLTVL.

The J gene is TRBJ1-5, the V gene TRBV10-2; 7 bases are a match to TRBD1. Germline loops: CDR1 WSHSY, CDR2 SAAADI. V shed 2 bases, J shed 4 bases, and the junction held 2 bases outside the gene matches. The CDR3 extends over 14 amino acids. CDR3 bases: TGCGCCAGCAGTGAGGCAGGGGGTAATCAGCCCCAGCATTTT. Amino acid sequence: CASSEAGGNQPQHF.

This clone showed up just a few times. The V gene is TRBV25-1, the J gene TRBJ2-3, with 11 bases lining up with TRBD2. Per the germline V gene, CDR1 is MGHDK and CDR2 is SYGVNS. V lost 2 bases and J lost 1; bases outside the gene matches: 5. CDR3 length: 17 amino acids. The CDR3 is CASSETASGRRTDTQYF. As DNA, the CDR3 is TGTGCCAGCAGTGAAACCGCTAGCGGGAGGCGCACAGATACGCAGTATTTT.

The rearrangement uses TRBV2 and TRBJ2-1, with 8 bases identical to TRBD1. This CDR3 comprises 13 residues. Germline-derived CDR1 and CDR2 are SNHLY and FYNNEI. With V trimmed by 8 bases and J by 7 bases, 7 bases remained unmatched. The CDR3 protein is CASQGAKSNEQFF. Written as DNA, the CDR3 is TGTGCCAGCCAGGGGGCAAAGAGTAATGAGCAGTTCTTC.

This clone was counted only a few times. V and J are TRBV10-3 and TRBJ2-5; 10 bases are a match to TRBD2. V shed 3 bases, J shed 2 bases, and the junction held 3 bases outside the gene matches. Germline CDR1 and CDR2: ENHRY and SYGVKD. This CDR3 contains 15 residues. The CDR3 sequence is CAISDWTSGQETQYF. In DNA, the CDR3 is TGTGCCATCAGTGACTGGACTAGCGGACAAGAGACCCAGTACTTC.